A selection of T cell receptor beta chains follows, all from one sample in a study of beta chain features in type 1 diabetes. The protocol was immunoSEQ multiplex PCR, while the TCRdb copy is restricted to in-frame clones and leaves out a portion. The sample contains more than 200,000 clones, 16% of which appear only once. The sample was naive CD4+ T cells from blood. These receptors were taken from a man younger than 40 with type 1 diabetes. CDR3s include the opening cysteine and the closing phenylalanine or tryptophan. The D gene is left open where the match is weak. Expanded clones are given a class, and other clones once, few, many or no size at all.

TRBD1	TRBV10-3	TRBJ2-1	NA	CAISESLGQSGSYNEQFF	TGTGCCATCAGTGAGTCCCTGGGACAGTCGGGCTCCTACAATGAGCAGTTCTTC
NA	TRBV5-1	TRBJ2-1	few	CASSLEGAGVSEQFF	TGCGCCAGCAGCTTGGAAGGAGCAGGGGTGAGTGAGCAGTTCTTC
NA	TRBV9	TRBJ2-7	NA	CASSVAGSYEQYF	TGTGCCAGCAGCGTAGCCGGGTCCTACGAGCAGTACTTC
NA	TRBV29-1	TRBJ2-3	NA	CSVAPDRVTDTQYF	TGCAGCGTCGCCCCGGACCGGGTCACAGATACGCAGTATTTT
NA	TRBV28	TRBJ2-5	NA	CASNPSLGPGETQYF	TGTGCCAGCAACCCGAGTTTGGGGCCGGGGGAGACCCAGTACTTC
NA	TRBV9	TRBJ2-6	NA	CASSVANSGANVLTF	TGTGCCAGCAGCGTAGCGAATTCTGGGGCCAACGTCCTGACTTTC
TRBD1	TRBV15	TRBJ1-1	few	CATSRVLKPGQTNTEAFF	TGTGCCACCAGCAGAGTGCTGAAACCGGGACAGACGAACACTGAAGCTTTCTTT
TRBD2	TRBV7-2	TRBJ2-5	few	CASSLASGSGETQYF	TGTGCCAGCAGCTTAGCAAGCGGGAGTGGAGAGACCCAGTACTTC
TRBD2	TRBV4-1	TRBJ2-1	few	CASSQGPDTSGKGHEQFF	TGCGCCAGCAGCCAAGGACCAGATACTAGCGGGAAGGGCCATGAGCAGTTCTTC
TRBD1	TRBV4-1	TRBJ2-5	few	CASSQDPGQGKETQYF	TGCGCCAGCAGCCAAGATCCGGGACAGGGGAAGGAGACCCAGTACTTC
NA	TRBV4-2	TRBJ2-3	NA	CASTGQSTDTQYF	TGTGCCAGCACTGGGCAGAGCACAGATACGCAGTATTTT
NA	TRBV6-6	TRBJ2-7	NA	CASRYRSEEQYF	TGTGCCAGCCGATATCGGAGTGAGGAGCAGTACTTC
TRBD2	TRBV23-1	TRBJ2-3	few	CASPPGGTDTQYF	TGCGCCAGCCCTCCGGGGGGTACAGATACGCAGTATTTT
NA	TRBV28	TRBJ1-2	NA	CASRAALGYGYTF	TGTGCCAGCAGGGCCGCCTTGGGGTATGGCTACACCTTC
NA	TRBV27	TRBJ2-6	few	CASSYQPGANVLTF	TGTGCCAGCAGTTATCAGCCTGGGGCCAACGTCCTGACTTTC